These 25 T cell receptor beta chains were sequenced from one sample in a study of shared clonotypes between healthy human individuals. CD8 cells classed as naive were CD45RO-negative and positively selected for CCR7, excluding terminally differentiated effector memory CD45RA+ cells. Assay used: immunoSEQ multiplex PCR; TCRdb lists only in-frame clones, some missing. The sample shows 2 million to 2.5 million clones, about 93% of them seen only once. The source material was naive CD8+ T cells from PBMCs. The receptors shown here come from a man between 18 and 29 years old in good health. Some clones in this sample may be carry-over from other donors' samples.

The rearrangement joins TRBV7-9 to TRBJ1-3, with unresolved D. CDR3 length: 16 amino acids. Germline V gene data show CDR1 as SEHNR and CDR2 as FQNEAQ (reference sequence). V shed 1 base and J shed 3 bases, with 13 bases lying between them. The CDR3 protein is CASSLGTTQSGNTIYF. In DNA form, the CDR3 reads TGTGCCAGCAGCTTAGGGACCACACAGAGTGGAAACACCATATATTTT.

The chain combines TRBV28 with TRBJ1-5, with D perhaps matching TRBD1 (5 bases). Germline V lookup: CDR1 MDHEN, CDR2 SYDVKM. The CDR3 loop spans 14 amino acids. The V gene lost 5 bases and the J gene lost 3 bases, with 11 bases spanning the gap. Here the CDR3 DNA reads TGTGCCAGCAGTCAGGGCAGGATCAATCAGCCCCAGCATTTT. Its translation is CASSQGRINQPQHF.

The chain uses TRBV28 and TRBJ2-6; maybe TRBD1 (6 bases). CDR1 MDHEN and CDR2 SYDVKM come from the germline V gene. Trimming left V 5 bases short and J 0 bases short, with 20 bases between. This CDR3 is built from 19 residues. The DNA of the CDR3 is TGTGCCAGCAGTCAACCCGGGACACTAGGCAGCTCTGGGGCCAACGTCCTGACTTTC. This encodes CASSQPGTLGSSGANVLTF.

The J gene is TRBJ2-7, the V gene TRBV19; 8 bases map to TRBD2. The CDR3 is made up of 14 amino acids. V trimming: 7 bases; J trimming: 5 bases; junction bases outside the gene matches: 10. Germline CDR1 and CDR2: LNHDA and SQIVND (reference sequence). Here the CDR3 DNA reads TGTGCCAGTAACCGAGCGGGAGATCGGGACGAGCAGTACTTC. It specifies CASNRAGDRDEQYF.

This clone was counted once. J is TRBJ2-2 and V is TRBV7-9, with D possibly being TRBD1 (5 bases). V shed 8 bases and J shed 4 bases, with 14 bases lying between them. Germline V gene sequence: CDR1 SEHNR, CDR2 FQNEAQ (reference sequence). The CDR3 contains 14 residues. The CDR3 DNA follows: TGTGCCAGCGTAGGGGCAGGGCCCACCGGGGAGCTGTTTTTT. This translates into CASVGAGPTGELFF.

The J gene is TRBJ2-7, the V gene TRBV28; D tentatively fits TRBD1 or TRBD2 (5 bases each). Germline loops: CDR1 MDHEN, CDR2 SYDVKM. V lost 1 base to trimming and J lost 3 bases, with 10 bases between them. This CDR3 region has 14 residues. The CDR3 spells CASSLYGTNYEQYF. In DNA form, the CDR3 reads TGTGCCAGCAGTTTATATGGGACGAACTACGAGCAGTACTTC. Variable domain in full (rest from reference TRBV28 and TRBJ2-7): DVKVTQSSRYLVKRTGEKVFLECVQDMDHENMFWYRQDPGLGLRLIYFSYDVKMKEKGDIPEGYSVSREKKERFSLILESASTNQTSMYLCASSLYGTNYEQYFGPGTRLTVT.

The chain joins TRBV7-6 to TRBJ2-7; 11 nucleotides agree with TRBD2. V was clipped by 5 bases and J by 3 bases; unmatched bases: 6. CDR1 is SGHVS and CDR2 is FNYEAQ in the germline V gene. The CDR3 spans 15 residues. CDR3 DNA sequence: TGTGCCAGCAGCGCGGGACTAGCGGAGCTCTACGAGCAGTACTTC. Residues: CASSAGLAELYEQYF.

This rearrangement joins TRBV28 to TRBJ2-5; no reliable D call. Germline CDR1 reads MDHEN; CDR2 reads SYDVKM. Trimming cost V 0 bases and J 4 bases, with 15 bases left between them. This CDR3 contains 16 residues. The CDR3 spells CASSLWSVGTGETQYF. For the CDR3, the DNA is TGTGCCAGCAGTTTATGGTCGGTAGGAACTGGAGAGACCCAGTACTTC.

The CDR3, as DNA: TGTGCCAGCAGCGTAGATGGGACAGGGGTTGGCTATGGCTACACCTTC. Translated: CASSVDGTGVGYGYTF. The V gene is TRBV9, the J gene TRBJ1-2; TRBD1 matches 10 bases. The length of the CDR3 is 16 residues. After removal of 0 bases from V and 4 bases from J, the junction contained 6 bases not matched to a gene. Germline-derived CDR1 and CDR2 are SGDLS and YYNGEE.

The CDR3 nucleotides read TGTGCCAGCAGTTCCCAGGGGGCGGGAGTTTACAATGAGCAGTTCTTC. Amino acid sequence: CASSSQGAGVYNEQFF. This chain links TRBV27 with TRBJ2-1; maybe TRBD1 (8 bases). Germline CDR1 is MNHEY and CDR2 is SMNVEV (reference sequence). This CDR3 region has 16 residues. V lost 4 bases and J 4 bases, leaving 17 bases between the germline ends.

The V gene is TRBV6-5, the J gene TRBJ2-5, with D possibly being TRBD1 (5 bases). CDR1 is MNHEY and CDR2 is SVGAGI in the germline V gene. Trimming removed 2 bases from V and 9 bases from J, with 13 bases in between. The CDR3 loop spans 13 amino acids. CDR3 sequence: CASSYGVLGPQYF. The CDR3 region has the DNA TGTGCCAGCAGTTACGGGGTCTTGGGGCCCCAGTACTTC.

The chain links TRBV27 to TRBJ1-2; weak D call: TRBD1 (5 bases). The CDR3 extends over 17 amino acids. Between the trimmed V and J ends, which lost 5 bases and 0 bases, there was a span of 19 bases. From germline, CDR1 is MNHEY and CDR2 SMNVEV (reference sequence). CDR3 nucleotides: TGTGCCAGCAGTCTGACAGTGAAACCATCCACTAACTATGGCTACACCTTC. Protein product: CASSLTVKPSTNYGYTF.

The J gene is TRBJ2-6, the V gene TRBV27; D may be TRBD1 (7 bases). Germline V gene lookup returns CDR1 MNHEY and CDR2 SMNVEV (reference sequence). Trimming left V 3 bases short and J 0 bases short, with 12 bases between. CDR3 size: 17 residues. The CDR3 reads CASSLRQGGSGANVLTF. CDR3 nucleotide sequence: TGTGCCAGCAGTTTGAGACAGGGAGGCTCTGGGGCCAACGTCCTGACTTTC.

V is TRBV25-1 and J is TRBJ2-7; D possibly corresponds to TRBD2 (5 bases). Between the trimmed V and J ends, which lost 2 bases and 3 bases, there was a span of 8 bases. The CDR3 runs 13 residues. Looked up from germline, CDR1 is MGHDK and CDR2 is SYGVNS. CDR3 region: CASSERGYYEQYF. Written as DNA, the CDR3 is TGTGCCAGCAGTGAAAGAGGGTACTACGAGCAGTACTTC.

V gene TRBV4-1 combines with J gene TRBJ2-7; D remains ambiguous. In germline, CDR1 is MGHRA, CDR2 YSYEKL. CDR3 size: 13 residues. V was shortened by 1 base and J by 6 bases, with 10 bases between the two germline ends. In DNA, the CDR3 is TGCGCCAGCAGCCAAGGGCCCCTCACCGAGCAGTACTTC. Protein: CASSQGPLTEQYF.

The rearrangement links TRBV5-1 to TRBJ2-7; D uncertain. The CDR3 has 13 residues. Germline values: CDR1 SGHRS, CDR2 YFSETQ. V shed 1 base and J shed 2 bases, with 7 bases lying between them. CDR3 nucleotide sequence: TGCGCCAGCAGCTTGTTGGAGACCTACGAGCAGTACTTC. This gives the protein CASSLLETYEQYF.

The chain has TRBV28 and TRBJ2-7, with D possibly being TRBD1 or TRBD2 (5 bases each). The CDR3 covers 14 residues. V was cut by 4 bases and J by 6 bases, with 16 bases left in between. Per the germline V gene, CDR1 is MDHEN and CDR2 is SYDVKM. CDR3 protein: CASSWSGTSVEQYF. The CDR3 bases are TGTGCCAGCAGTTGGTCAGGGACCTCCGTCGAGCAGTACTTC. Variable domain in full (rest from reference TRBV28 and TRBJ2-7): DVKVTQSSRYLVKRTGEKVFLECVQDMDHENMFWYRQDPGLGLRLIYFSYDVKMKEKGDIPEGYSVSREKKERFSLILESASTNQTSMYLCASSWSGTSVEQYFGPGTRLTVT.

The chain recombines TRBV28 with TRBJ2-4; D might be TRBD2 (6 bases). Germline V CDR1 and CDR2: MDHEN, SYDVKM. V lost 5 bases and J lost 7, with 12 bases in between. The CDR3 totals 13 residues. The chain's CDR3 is CASSLTGENIQYF. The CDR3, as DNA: TGTGCCAGCAGTCTCACGGGGGAGAACATTCAGTACTTC.

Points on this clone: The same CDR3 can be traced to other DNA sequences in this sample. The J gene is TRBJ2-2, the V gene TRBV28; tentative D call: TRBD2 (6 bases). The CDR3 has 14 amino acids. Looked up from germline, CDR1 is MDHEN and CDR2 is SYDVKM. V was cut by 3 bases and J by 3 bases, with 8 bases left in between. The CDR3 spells CASSLTGDTGELFF. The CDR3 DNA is TGTGCCAGCAGTTTGACGGGGGACACCGGGGAGCTGTTTTTT.

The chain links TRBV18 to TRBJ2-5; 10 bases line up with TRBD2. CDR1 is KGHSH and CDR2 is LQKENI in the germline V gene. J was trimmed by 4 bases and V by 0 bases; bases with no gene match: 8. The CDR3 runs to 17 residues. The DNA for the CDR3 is TGTGCCAGCTCACCACCGGGTCTAGCGGGAGTAATAGAGACCCAGTACTTC. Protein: CASSPPGLAGVIETQYF.

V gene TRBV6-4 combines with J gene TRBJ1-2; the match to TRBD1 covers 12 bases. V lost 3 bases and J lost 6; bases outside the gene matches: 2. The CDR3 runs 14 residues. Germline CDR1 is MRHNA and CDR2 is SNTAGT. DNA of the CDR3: TGTGCCAGCAGTGAGGGGACAGGGGGCGATGGCTACACCTTC. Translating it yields CASSEGTGGDGYTF.

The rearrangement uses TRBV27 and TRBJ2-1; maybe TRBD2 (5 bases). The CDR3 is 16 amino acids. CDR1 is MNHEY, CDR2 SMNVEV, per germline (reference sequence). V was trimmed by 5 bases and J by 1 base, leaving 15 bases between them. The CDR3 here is CASSPLSGRSYNEQFF. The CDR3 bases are TGTGCCAGCAGTCCCTTAAGCGGAAGGTCCTACAATGAGCAGTTCTTC.

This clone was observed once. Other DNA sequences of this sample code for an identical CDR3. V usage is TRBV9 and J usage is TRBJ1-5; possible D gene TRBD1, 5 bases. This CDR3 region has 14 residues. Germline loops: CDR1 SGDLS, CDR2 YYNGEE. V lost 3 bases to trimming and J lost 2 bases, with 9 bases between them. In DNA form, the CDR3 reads TGTGCCAGCAGCGCCGGGGGAGGCAATCAGCCCCAGCATTTT. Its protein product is CASSAGGGNQPQHF. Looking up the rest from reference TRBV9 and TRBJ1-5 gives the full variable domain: DSGVTQTPKHLITATGQRVTLRCSPRSGDLSVYWYQQSLDQGLQFLIQYYNGEERAKGNILERFSAQQFPDLHSELNLSSLELGDSALYFCASSAGGGNQPQHFGDGTRLSIL.

CDR3 sequence reads: CASSPLAGVEQFF. The CDR3 DNA follows: TGTGCCAGCAGCCCCCTAGCGGGAGTTGAGCAGTTCTTC. This sequence joins TRBV7-3 and TRBJ2-1; 10 nucleotides match TRBD2. Germline trimming cut 5 bases from V and 9 bases from J; bases unmatched to any gene: 4. Germline V gives CDR1 SGHTA, CDR2 FQGTGA. This CDR3 region has 13 residues. Filled out from reference TRBV7-3 and TRBJ2-1, the complete variable domain reads GAGVSQTPSNKVTEKGKYVELRCDPISGHTALYWYRQSLGQGPEFLIYFQGTGAADDSGLPNDRFFAVRPEGSVSTLKIQRTERGDSAVYLCASSPLAGVEQFFGPGTRLTVL.

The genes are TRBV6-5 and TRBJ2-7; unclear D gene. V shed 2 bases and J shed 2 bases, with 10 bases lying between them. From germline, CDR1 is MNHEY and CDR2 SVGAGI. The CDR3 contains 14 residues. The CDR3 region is CASSYGPRTYEQYF. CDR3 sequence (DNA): TGTGCCAGCAGTTACGGTCCTAGGACCTACGAGCAGTACTTC.